This is a list of T cell receptor beta chains from one sample in a study of human T cells and chemical hapten exposure. Each CDR3 protein is one row after TCRdb ran MiXCR on the 5' RACE reads. The table has around 140,000 distinct CDR3 sequences, around 4.4% seen once. These receptors were collected from a female donor in good health. The CDR3 runs from the conserved cysteine through the conserved F or W. A D gene is named only where the DNA matches it firmly.

TRBD1	TRBV3-1	TRBJ2-3	CASTGGQVSTDTQYF
TRBD1	TRBV29-1	TRBJ2-2	CSAMGQTGELFF
NA	TRBV7-8	TRBJ2-3	CASRPRAQLGTDTQYF
NA	TRBV7-2	TRBJ2-1	CASSHKRGRPNNEQFF
NA	TRBV6-2/TRBV6-3	TRBJ1-1	CASSYGVESTEAFF
TRBD2	TRBV4-3	TRBJ2-7	CASSLSGEAGEQYF
NA	TRBV3-1	TRBJ2-7	CASSQEGQFEQYF
NA	TRBV11-2	TRBJ2-3	CASSLLYTQYF
NA	TRBV7-2	TRBJ1-2	CASSPGAAGRNDGYTF
NA	TRBV5-1	TRBJ2-5	CASSLQETQYF
TRBD2	TRBV20-1	TRBJ2-1	CSARVPGGYNEQFF
NA	TRBV7-3	TRBJ1-3	CASSLSGVKTTITGLPTGNTIYF
TRBD1	TRBV4-3	TRBJ1-6	CASSRHPLDSGQGGGSPLHF
NA	TRBV7-6	TRBJ1-1	CASSHPLRADSYRNTEAFF
NA	TRBV20-1	TRBJ2-4	CSAPEGGGKNIQYF
NA	TRBV5-5	TRBJ2-3	CASSPTVGSTDTQYF
NA	TRBV2	TRBJ1-1	CASSESSGGRAFF
TRBD1	TRBV28	TRBJ1-4	CASSSIGQGGTAFEKLFF
NA	TRBV7-2	TRBJ1-5	CASSLLDQPQHF
NA	TRBV7-2	TRBJ1-5	CASSLAQGTNQPQHF
TRBD2	TRBV6-1	TRBJ2-2	CASNGRGSPGTGELFF
TRBD1	TRBV5-1	TRBJ1-1	CASSRTGGSEAFF
NA	TRBV12-3/TRBV12-4	TRBJ2-5	CASSLFRQQETQYF
NA	TRBV28	TRBJ2-7	CASSRYYEQYF
NA	TRBV10-3	TRBJ2-3	CAISGELSTDTQYF
TRBD2	TRBV2	TRBJ2-1	CASSYGLAGVEQFF
TRBD1	TRBV7-7	TRBJ1-1	CASSKFSPGQGLNTEAFF
NA	TRBV7-2	TRBJ1-6	CASSLVTNGVRGSPLHF
NA	TRBV6-1	TRBJ2-3	CASSEAGVVAVITDTQYF
TRBD1	TRBV29-1	TRBJ2-7	CSGGDNRGSRIDEQYF
TRBD1	TRBV20-1	TRBJ1-5	CSAINRGRNQPQHF
TRBD1	TRBV19	TRBJ1-2	CASSAWDRGTVYTF
NA	TRBV4-2	TRBJ2-7	CASSQMGRAVEQYF
TRBD1	TRBV6-6	TRBJ1-5	CASRQQGRGQPQHF
NA	TRBV5-1	TRBJ1-1	CASSLGGGSDTEAFF
TRBD2	TRBV29-1	TRBJ2-5	CSALRPSGGLQETQYF
TRBD1	TRBV6-6	TRBJ1-6	CASSQGTGDNSPLHF
TRBD1	TRBV11-1	TRBJ1-6	CASSLIGTGDSPLHF
TRBD2	TRBV6-5	TRBJ2-1	CASKGGGIPYNEQFF
TRBD2	TRBV20-1	TRBJ2-3	CSARDPLAASTDTQYF
TRBD2	TRBV5-1	TRBJ2-3	CASSLIPRASGGTDTQYF
NA	TRBV6-2/TRBV6-3	TRBJ1-5	CASSSRRGIHQPQHF
NA	TRBV4-3	TRBJ2-5	CASSQDRVTQETQYF
NA	TRBV29-1	TRBJ1-2	CSVDQGYGYTF
TRBD1	TRBV4-3	TRBJ2-3	CASSQVGTGTSDTQYF
NA	TRBV7-2	TRBJ2-7	CASSRDLGGHYEQYF
NA	TRBV7-9	TRBJ2-5	CASSLGQAPYQETQYF
TRBD1	TRBV28	TRBJ2-3	CASLPTPQGASDTQYF
TRBD1	TRBV29-1	TRBJ2-7	CSVPGQGAYEQYF
NA	TRBV3-1	TRBJ1-5	CASSPSEGYQPQHF
TRBD1	TRBV14	TRBJ2-2	CASSPWQGATGELFF
NA	TRBV19	TRBJ1-4	CASNVRGGTNEKLFF
NA	TRBV5-1	TRBJ2-3	CASSLLGTSTDTQYF
NA	TRBV29-1	TRBJ2-6	CSVGLGSGANVLTF
TRBD1	TRBV11-1	TRBJ2-7	CASSSPERGRYEQYF
NA	TRBV7-8	TRBJ1-5	CASSPTRGSAQHF
NA	TRBV18	TRBJ2-7	CASSPTIDRGEQYF
NA	TRBV12-3/TRBV12-4	TRBJ2-1	CASTNHGRSSYNEQFF
NA	TRBV14	TRBJ2-1	CASSQVRWDGGRDEQFF